The 11 T cell receptor beta chains presented below share a single source sample, sequenced in a study of T-cell memory formation after mild COVID-19. TCRdb used MiXCR to reprocess the 5' RACE reads, holding one entry per CDR3 protein. The top ten clones hold about 12% of a sample with fewer than 700,000 distinct CDR3 sequences, about a sixth of them seen once. The sample was PBMCs or a T cell subset sorted from them (not recorded which). Every receptor here comes from an adult woman who had mild COVID-19 (a few samples of this study predate the infection). Cell type and time point are not known.

V gene TRBV9 combines with J gene TRBJ1-1; no clear D gene. V lost 0 bases to trimming and J lost 5 bases, with 14 bases between them. Germline V gene data show CDR1 as SGDLS and CDR2 as YYNGEE. The CDR3 runs to 15 residues. DNA of the CDR3: TGTGCCAGCAGCGTAGCTGGCAGGTTCTTAACTGAAGCTTTCTTT. Translated: CASSVAGRFLTEAFF.

This clonotype came up many times. A much larger clone is a single base away; this may be a read error. The CDR3 loop is CASSTQETQYF. The CDR3 DNA reads as TGTGCCAGCAGCACCCAAGAGACCCAGTACTTC. This chain uses TRBV2 with TRBJ2-5; D ambiguous. The germline V gene encodes CDR1 SNHLY and CDR2 FYNNEI. Trimming stripped 6 bases from V and 1 base from J, with 3 bases between. CDR3 length equals 11 residues. Together with reference TRBV2 and TRBJ2-5, the CDR3 gives the full variable domain: EPEVTQTPSHQVTQMGQEVILRCVPISNHLYFYWYRQILGQKVEFLVSFYNNEISEKSEIFDDQFSVERPDGSNFTLKIRSTKLEDSAMYFCASSTQETQYFGPGTRLLVL.

This clonotype was seen a handful of times. The rearrangement joins TRBV4-2 to TRBJ2-1, with 10 bases that match TRBD2. Germline CDR1 and CDR2: LGHNA and YNFKEQ. The CDR3 runs to 16 residues. Unmatched junction bases numbered 9, after V lost 5 bases and J lost 5 bases. This chain's CDR3 is CASSALGTSVHNEQFF. CDR3 sequence (DNA): TGTGCCAGCAGCGCGCTGGGGACTAGCGTCCACAATGAGCAGTTCTTC.

The chain uses TRBV3-1 and TRBJ1-5, with D possibly matching TRBD1 (5 bases). Germline lookup yields CDR1 LGHDT and CDR2 YNNKEL (reference sequence). The CDR3 totals 12 residues. V lost 8 bases and J 8 bases, leaving 13 bases between the germline ends. The CDR3 here is CASGVGREPQHF. The CDR3 DNA is TGTGCCAGCGGGGTGGGACGGGAGCCCCAGCATTTT.

The chain recombines TRBV7-9 with TRBJ2-5; D gene unclear. The germline V gene encodes CDR1 SEHNR and CDR2 FQNEAQ (reference sequence). The CDR3 totals 14 residues. The V end lost 2 bases, the J end lost 0 bases, and 7 bases lay between the germline ends. Written as DNA, the CDR3 is TGTGCCAGCAGCTTAAACCAGGACCAAGAGACCCAGTACTTC. Translating gives CASSLNQDQETQYF.

The chain combines TRBV20-1 with TRBJ2-7, with unresolved D. Trimming took 5 bases from V and 1 from J, leaving 6 bases between them. CDR1 is DFQATT, CDR2 SNEGSKA, per germline (reference sequence). The CDR3 has 11 residues. Written as DNA, the CDR3 is TGCAGTGCTGGGGAATCCTACGAGCAGTACTTC. This encodes CSAGESYEQYF.

The chain couples TRBV5-4 to TRBJ2-3; the D gene is possibly TRBD1 (5 bases). This CDR3 is built from 16 residues. Germline V gives CDR1 SGHNT, CDR2 YYREEE (reference sequence). Trimming took off 5 bases at V and 5 bases at J, with 21 bases between the two ends. Written as DNA, the CDR3 is TGTGCCAGCAGTTCGAGTATGGGGCCTAAGAAAGATACGCAGTATTTT. Translation: CASSSSMGPKKDTQYF.

The J gene is TRBJ1-2, the V gene TRBV5-1, with 9 bases fitting TRBD1. CDR1 and CDR2 from the germline V gene are SGHRS and YFSETQ. This CDR3 comprises 13 residues. V trimming: 3 bases; J trimming: 6 bases; junction bases outside the gene matches: 3. The CDR3 DNA reads as TGCGCCAGCAGCTCCCGGACAGGGGATGGCTACACCTTC. It translates to CASSSRTGDGYTF. Combining the CDR3 with reference TRBV5-1 and TRBJ1-2 gives the whole variable domain KAGVTQTPRYLIKTRGQQVTLSCSPISGHRSVSWYQQTPGQGLQFLFEYFSETQRNKGNFPGRFSGRQFSNSRSEMNVSTLELGDSALYLCASSSRTGDGYTFGSGTRLTVV.

This clonotype was seen a handful of times. The rearrangement uses TRBV19 and TRBJ2-3; D possibly uses TRBD1 or TRBD2 (5 bases each). Germline V CDR1 and CDR2: LNHDA, SQIVND (reference sequence). The V end lost 3 bases, the J end lost 2 bases, and 12 bases lay between the germline ends. This CDR3 has 15 amino acids. In DNA, the CDR3 is TGTGCCAGTAGTATCCGGGGCGAGAACACAGATACGCAGTATTTT. This sequence encodes CASSIRGENTDTQYF. Complete variable domain (other parts from reference TRBV19 and TRBJ2-3): DGGITQSPKYLFRKEGQNVTLSCEQNLNHDAMYWYRQDPGQGLRLIYYSQIVNDFQKGDIAEGYSVSREKKESFPLTVTSAQKNPTAFYLCASSIRGENTDTQYFGPGTRLTVL.

This clonotype was counted once. The chain joins TRBV5-1 to TRBJ1-1; 9 nucleotides line up with TRBD1. V was pared by 7 bases and J by 3 bases, with 10 bases of the junction left unmatched. The CDR3 has 15 residues. The germline V gene encodes CDR1 SGHRS and CDR2 YFSETQ. The DNA for the CDR3 is TGCGCCAGCTCGCGAACAGGGGGCGAGGACACTGAAGCTTTCTTT. The encoded protein is CASSRTGGEDTEAFF.

The V and J genes are TRBV12-3 or TRBV12-4 and TRBJ2-3; 10 nucleotides line up with TRBD2. The CDR3 length is 18 residues. V was pared by 7 bases and J by 1 base, with 14 bases of the junction left unmatched. DNA for the CDR3: TGTGCCAGCACCCAAGGGCCTAGCGGGAGTTGGGGCACAGATACGCAGTATTTT. This encodes CASTQGPSGSWGTDTQYF.